One sample yielded the 29 T cell receptor beta chains listed below, sequenced in a study of control samples from healthy donors and cancer patients. Produced via immunoSEQ multiplex PCR; TCRdb's table is partial and in-frame only. The profile shows 150,000 or so clones, around nine tenths of them singletons. The sample consisted of blood. The source of these receptors is a young woman in good health.

The chain has TRBV4-2 and TRBJ1-3; D may be TRBD1 (5 bases). The CDR3 totals 16 residues. In germline, CDR1 is LGHNA, CDR2 YNFKEQ. Trimming stripped 5 bases from V and 3 bases from J, with 17 bases between. CDR3 sequence reads: CASSVDTRGYGNTIYF. CDR3 nucleotide sequence: TGTGCCAGCAGCGTGGACACCCGAGGGTATGGAAACACCATATATTTT.

V gene TRBV4-1 combines with J gene TRBJ1-2; TRBD1 might be the D (5 bases). This CDR3 contains 14 residues. Between the trimmed V and J ends, which lost 4 bases and 4 bases, there was a span of 13 bases. Germline CDR1 MGHRA, CDR2 YSYEKL. CDR3 sequence (DNA): TGCGCCAGCAGCCTGGGGGGGGTCGGCTATGGCTACACCTTC. The encoded protein is CASSLGGVGYGYTF.

This clone was picked up one time. The chain recombines TRBV19 with TRBJ2-3, with D possibly called TRBD1 or TRBD2 (5 bases each). V lost 8 bases, J lost 2 bases, and 11 bases lay in between. There are 13 residues in the CDR3. Germline loops: CDR1 LNHDA, CDR2 SQIVND (reference sequence). CDR3 region: CASQGRLTDTQYF. CDR3 nucleotides: TGTGCCAGTCAGGGACGGCTCACAGATACGCAGTATTTT.

This clone turned up a few times. The chain uses TRBV27 and TRBJ1-2; no clear D gene. V gave up 5 bases and J gave up 3 bases, with 10 bases separating them. Looked up from germline, CDR1 is MNHEY and CDR2 is SMNVEV (reference sequence). The CDR3 extends over 13 amino acids. The CDR3 loop is CASSPQADYGYTF. The CDR3 bases are TGTGCCAGCAGTCCCCAGGCTGACTATGGCTACACCTTC.

A few counts support this clone. The rearrangement uses TRBV15 and TRBJ2-2, with D unresolved. CDR1 and CDR2 from the germline V gene are LNHNV and YYDKDF (reference sequence). V lost 4 bases, J lost 3 bases, and 9 bases lay in between. The CDR3 has 14 residues. The CDR3, as DNA: TGTGCCACCAGCAACAGACCTGACACCGGGGAGCTGTTTTTT. This sequence encodes CATSNRPDTGELFF. The full variable domain, with the rest looked up from reference TRBV15 and TRBJ2-2, is DAMVIQNPRYQVTQFGKPVTLSCSQTLNHNVMYWYQQKSSQAPKLLFHYYDKDFNNEADTPDNFQSRRPNTSFCFLDIRSPGLGDTAMYLCATSNRPDTGELFFGEGSRLTVL.

The V and J genes are TRBV9 and TRBJ2-2; D ambiguous. The CDR3 loop spans 16 amino acids. The V gene lost 2 bases and the J gene lost 0 bases, with 11 bases spanning the gap. Germline-derived CDR1 and CDR2 are SGDLS and YYNGEE. The CDR3 DNA reads as TGTGCCAGCAGCGTTTATAACAGCGCGAACACCGGGGAGCTGTTTTTT. This encodes CASSVYNSANTGELFF.

In DNA form, the CDR3 reads TGTGCCAGCAGCTTGAGCGGGAGGGCCTATGAGCAGTTCTTC. It translates to CASSLSGRAYEQFF. J is TRBJ2-1 and V is TRBV5-6, with TRBD2 identical over 10 bases. This CDR3 region has 14 residues. From germline, CDR1 is SGHDT and CDR2 YYEEEE. Unmatched junction bases numbered 3, after V lost 1 base and J lost 8 bases.

The rearrangement uses TRBV3-1 (or the pseudogene TRBV3-2) and TRBJ2-5; the match to TRBD2 covers 12 bases. This CDR3 is built from 18 residues. V shed 0 bases and J 5 bases; nucleotides not matched to a gene: 10. CDR1 is LGHDT and CDR2 is YNNKEL in the germline V gene (reference sequence). As DNA, the CDR3 is TGTGCCAGCAGCCAAGATATATTCCTAGCGGGGGGGCAGGAGACCCAGTACTTC. Protein sequence: CASSQDIFLAGGQETQYF.

V usage is TRBV29-1 and J usage is TRBJ2-5; 14 bases align to TRBD2. This CDR3 region has 14 residues. Germline V lookup: CDR1 SQVTM, CDR2 ANQGSEA. Trimming took 7 bases from V and 1 from J; bases not matched to a gene: 2. The CDR3 DNA sequence: TGCAGCGGTGGACTAGCGGGGGGCCAAGAGACCCAGTACTTC. It yields the protein CSGGLAGGQETQYF. Variable domain in full (rest from reference TRBV29-1 and TRBJ2-5): SAVISQKPSRDICQRGTSLTIQCQVDSQVTMMFWYRQQPGQSLTLIATANQGSEATYESGFVIDKFPISRPNLTFSTLTVSNMSPEDSSIYLCSGGLAGGQETQYFGPGTRLLVL.

This clone was observed a few times. The chain recombines TRBV9 with TRBJ1-2; D remains unclear. Per the germline V gene, CDR1 is SGDLS and CDR2 is YYNGEE. The ends were cut back, 3 bases at V and 8 bases at J, with 14 bases in the middle. This CDR3 is 13 amino acids long. CDR3 sequence (DNA): TGTGCCAGCAGCGGGCAAAACCGGGAGGGCTACACCTTC. Its translation: CASSGQNREGYTF.

The rearrangement uses TRBV7-6 and TRBJ1-5, with D unresolved. The CDR3 totals 13 residues. Germline values: CDR1 SGHVS, CDR2 FNYEAQ. Trimming left V 1 base short and J 1 base short, with 2 bases between. CDR3 region: CASSLDSNQPQHF. Written as DNA, the CDR3 is TGTGCCAGCAGCTTAGACAGCAATCAGCCCCAGCATTTT. Full variable domain (outside the CDR3, taken from reference TRBV7-6 and TRBJ1-5): GAGVSQSPRYKVTKRGQDVALRCDPISGHVSLYWYRQALGQGPEFLTYFNYEAQQDKSGLPNDRFSAERPEGSISTLTIQRTEQRDSAMYRCASSLDSNQPQHFGDGTRLSIL.

The chain has TRBV21-1 and TRBJ2-1; the table's D call, TRBD2, has no DNA check behind it. TRBV21-1 is listed as a pseudogene. This CDR3 has 18 residues. The CDR3 DNA reads TGTGCCAGCAGCGAACGGGGCTCTAGCGGGTTCCCCTACCCGAAGCAGTTCTTC. Its protein product is CASSERGSSGFPYPKQFF.

The chain has TRBV5-5 and TRBJ2-5, with D perhaps matching TRBD1 (6 bases). CDR1 is SGHKS, CDR2 YYEKEE, per germline (reference sequence). This CDR3 has 14 residues. Trimming cost V 4 bases and J 2 bases, with 12 bases left between them. The CDR3 DNA reads as TGTGCCAGCAGCCAACGACAGGCACAAGAGACCCAGTACTTC. Its translation: CASSQRQAQETQYF.

The table lists this clone with a few counts. The chain employs TRBV2 and TRBJ1-5; 8 bases are a match to TRBD1. The ends lost 6 bases at V and 7 bases at J; junction bases unmatched: 5. Germline V gene data show CDR1 as SNHLY and CDR2 as FYNNEI. The CDR3 covers 13 residues. The CDR3 DNA is TGTGCCAGCAGAGACAGGGGCGAGCAGCCCCAGCATTTT. It encodes CASRDRGEQPQHF. Full variable domain (missing parts from reference TRBV2 and TRBJ1-5): EPEVTQTPSHQVTQMGQEVILRCVPISNHLYFYWYRQILGQKVEFLVSFYNNEISEKSEIFDDQFSVERPDGSNFTLKIRSTKLEDSAMYFCASRDRGEQPQHFGDGTRLSIL.

The genes are TRBV7-2 and TRBJ1-5, with unresolved D. Deletions cut 1 base from V and 0 bases from J, with 10 bases between. The germline V gene has CDR1 SGHTA and CDR2 FQGNSA. This CDR3 region has 16 residues. This CDR3 is CASSLGVPYSNQPQHF. CDR3 in DNA: TGTGCCAGCAGCTTAGGGGTCCCTTATAGCAATCAGCCCCAGCATTTT.

V gene TRBV7-9 combines with J gene TRBJ1-1, with a weak D call TRBD1 (6 bases). The CDR3 runs to 16 residues. V lost 3 bases, J lost 1 base, and 15 bases lay in between. Germline V lookup: CDR1 SEHNR, CDR2 FQNEAQ (reference sequence). CDR3 coding DNA: TGTGCCAGCAGCTTCGGGGGGCTAAACACGAACACTGAAGCTTTCTTT. It is translated as CASSFGGLNTNTEAFF.

V gene TRBV27 combines with J gene TRBJ1-1; D might be TRBD1 (5 bases). Germline V CDR1 and CDR2: MNHEY, SMNVEV (reference sequence). V dropped 0 bases and J dropped 1 base, with 9 bases sitting between them. CDR3 size: 15 residues. As DNA, the CDR3 is TGTGCCAGCAGTTTATCTGGGGCGGCGAACACTGAAGCTTTCTTT. Protein sequence: CASSLSGAANTEAFF.

The chain has TRBV7-9 and TRBJ1-1, with D tentatively TRBD1 (5 bases). CDR1 and CDR2 from the germline V gene are SEHNR and FQNEAQ (reference sequence). V was trimmed by 7 bases and J by 4 bases, leaving 16 bases between them. This CDR3 comprises 14 residues. The CDR3 region has the DNA TGTGCCAGCATGGGTCCGGACGGGGGCACTGAAGCTTTCTTT. This encodes CASMGPDGGTEAFF. Full variable domain (outside the CDR3, taken from reference TRBV7-9 and TRBJ1-1): DTGVSQNPRHKITKRGQNVTFRCDPISEHNRLYWYRQTLGQGPEFLTYFQNEAQLEKSRLLSDRFSAERPKGSFSTLEIQRTEQGDSAMYLCASMGPDGGTEAFFGQGTRLTVV.

The rearrangement uses TRBV5-5 and TRBJ1-1; D remains unclear. This CDR3 is 12 amino acids long. Germline loops: CDR1 SGHKS, CDR2 YYEKEE (reference sequence). Trimming removed 1 base at V and 11 bases at J, with 12 bases between. Here the CDR3 DNA reads TGTGCCAGCAGCTTGACTCCCGGGATGGCTTTCTTT. Its protein product is CASSLTPGMAFF.

This clone has a handful of counts. The rearrangement uses TRBV6-4 and TRBJ2-1; 7 bases fit TRBD2. The V gene's germline CDR1 is MRHNA and CDR2 SNTAGT. The J segment lost 2 bases and the V segment lost 5 bases, leaving 3 bases of the junction unmatched. There are 14 residues in the CDR3. For the CDR3, the DNA is TGTGCCAGCAGTCCCAGCGGGGCCTACAATGAGCAGTTCTTC. This encodes CASSPSGAYNEQFF.

The genes are TRBV30 and TRBJ1-3; possibly TRBD1 for D (5 bases). The CDR3 is made up of 14 amino acids. Germline assignment: CDR1 GTSNPN and CDR2 SVGIG (reference sequence). The V gene lost 1 base and the J gene lost 3 bases, with 10 bases spanning the gap. The CDR3: CAWSGQGDGNTIYF. Here the CDR3 DNA reads TGTGCCTGGAGTGGCCAGGGAGATGGAAACACCATATATTTT.

The gene calls are TRBV10-3 and TRBJ2-3, with D tentatively TRBD1 or TRBD2 (5 bases each). Trimming took 7 bases from V and 5 from J, leaving 19 bases between them. Germline V gives CDR1 ENHRY, CDR2 SYGVKD. The CDR3 has 15 residues. The CDR3 protein is CAINNAGRDEDTQYF. The CDR3 DNA reads as TGTGCCATCAATAACGCGGGCAGGGATGAAGATACGCAGTATTTT.

The V call is TRBV28, the J call TRBJ1-6, with a tentative D call TRBD1 (6 bases). The CDR3 runs 15 residues. Per germline, CDR1 MDHEN and CDR2 SYDVKM. V lost 5 bases and J lost 5, with 13 bases in between. CDR3 nucleotide sequence: TGTGCCAGCAGTCCATCGGACAGAAATAATTCACCCCTCCACTTT. Encoded protein: CASSPSDRNNSPLHF. Together with reference TRBV28 and TRBJ1-6, the CDR3 gives the full variable domain: DVKVTQSSRYLVKRTGEKVFLECVQDMDHENMFWYRQDPGLGLRLIYFSYDVKMKEKGDIPEGYSVSREKKERFSLILESASTNQTSMYLCASSPSDRNNSPLHFGNGTRLTVT.

V usage is TRBV3-1 (or the pseudogene TRBV3-2) and J usage is TRBJ2-1, with a tentative D call TRBD2 (6 bases). V shed 3 bases and J shed 4 bases, with 13 bases lying between them. CDR3 length equals 15 residues. Germline assignment: CDR1 LGHDT and CDR2 YNNKEL (reference sequence). DNA for the CDR3: TGTGCCAGCAGCCACGGGACTTATCCTTACAATGAGCAGTTCTTC. Translation gives CASSHGTYPYNEQFF.

The chain employs TRBV28 and TRBJ1-1; 8 bases are shared with TRBD1. Germline V gene lookup returns CDR1 MDHEN and CDR2 SYDVKM. This CDR3 spans 17 amino acids. The V gene end was trimmed by 2 bases and the J gene end by 2 bases; junction bases not matched to a gene: 10. CDR3 residues: CASSLAGGSPGNTEAFF. CDR3 sequence (DNA): TGTGCCAGCAGTTTAGCAGGGGGCTCGCCTGGAAACACTGAAGCTTTCTTT.

The CDR3 loop reads CASSATSGVTYNEQFF. In DNA form, the CDR3 reads TGTGCCAGCAGCGCGACTAGCGGGGTGACCTACAATGAGCAGTTCTTC. The rearrangement joins TRBV9 to TRBJ2-1; 11 nucleotides align to TRBD2. V shed 3 bases, J shed 2 bases, and the junction held 4 bases outside the gene matches. Germline-derived CDR1 and CDR2 are SGDLS and YYNGEE. The CDR3 is made up of 16 amino acids.

V and J are TRBV9 and TRBJ2-5; D possibly uses TRBD1 or TRBD2 (5 bases each). Germline V gives CDR1 SGDLS, CDR2 YYNGEE. V lost 0 bases and J lost 5, with 14 bases in between. The CDR3 is 15 residues long. CDR3 sequence (DNA): TGTGCCAGCAGCGTAGGGTCCAGCGAGGGGGAGACCCAGTACTTC. Translation gives CASSVGSSEGETQYF. The variable domain in full, completed from reference TRBV9 and TRBJ2-5, reads DSGVTQTPKHLITATGQRVTLRCSPRSGDLSVYWYQQSLDQGLQFLIQYYNGEERAKGNILERFSAQQFPDLHSELNLSSLELGDSALYFCASSVGSSEGETQYFGPGTRLLVL.

This rearrangement joins TRBV5-1 to TRBJ2-7; TRBD1 is a possible D gene (5 bases). V lost 4 bases and J lost 3, with 11 bases in between. The CDR3 is 13 residues long. CDR1 and CDR2 (germline): SGHRS, YFSETQ. The CDR3 protein is CASSPTGVYEQYF. For the CDR3, the DNA is TGCGCCAGCAGCCCAACAGGAGTCTACGAGCAGTACTTC.

The chain uses TRBV24-1 and TRBJ2-5; weak D call: TRBD1 (5 bases). Germline CDR1 reads KGHDR; CDR2 reads SFDVKD. The germline V and J ends were trimmed by 5 bases and 5 bases, with 11 bases remaining between them. The CDR3 totals 13 residues. CDR3 sequence: CATSGRARETQYF. CDR3 nucleotide sequence: TGTGCCACCAGTGGCAGGGCCCGGGAGACCCAGTACTTC.